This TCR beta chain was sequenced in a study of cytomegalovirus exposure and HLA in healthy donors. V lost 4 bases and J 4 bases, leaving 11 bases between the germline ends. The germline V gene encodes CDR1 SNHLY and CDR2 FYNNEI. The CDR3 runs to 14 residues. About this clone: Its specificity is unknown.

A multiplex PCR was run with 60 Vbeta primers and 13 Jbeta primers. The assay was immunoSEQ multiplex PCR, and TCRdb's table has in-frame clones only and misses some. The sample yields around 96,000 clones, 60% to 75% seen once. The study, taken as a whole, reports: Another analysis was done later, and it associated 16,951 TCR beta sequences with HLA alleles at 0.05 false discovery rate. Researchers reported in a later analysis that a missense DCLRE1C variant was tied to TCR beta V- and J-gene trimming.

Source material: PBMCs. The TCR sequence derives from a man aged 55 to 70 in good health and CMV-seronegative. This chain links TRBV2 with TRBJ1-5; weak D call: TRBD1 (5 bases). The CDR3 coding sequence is TGTGCCAGCAGTGGGGACTGGGGGAATCAGCCCCAGCATTTT. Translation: CASSGDWGNQPQHF.